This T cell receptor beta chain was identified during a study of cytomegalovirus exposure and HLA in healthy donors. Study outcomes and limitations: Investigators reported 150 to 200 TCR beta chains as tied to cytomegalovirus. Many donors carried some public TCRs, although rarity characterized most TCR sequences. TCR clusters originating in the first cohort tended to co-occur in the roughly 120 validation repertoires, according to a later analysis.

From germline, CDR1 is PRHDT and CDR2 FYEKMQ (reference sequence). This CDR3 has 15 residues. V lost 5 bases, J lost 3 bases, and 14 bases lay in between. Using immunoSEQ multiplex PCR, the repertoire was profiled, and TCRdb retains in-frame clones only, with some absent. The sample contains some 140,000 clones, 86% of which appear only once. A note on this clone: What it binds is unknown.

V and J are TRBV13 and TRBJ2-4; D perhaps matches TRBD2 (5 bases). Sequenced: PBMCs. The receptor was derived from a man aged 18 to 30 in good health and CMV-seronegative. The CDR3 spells CASSRWVGGKNIQYF. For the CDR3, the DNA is TGTGCCAGCAGCCGTTGGGTAGGAGGCAAAAACATTCAGTACTTC.